The 27 T cell receptor beta chains given below trace back to one sample, sequenced in a study of blood T cells in healthy people across ages. Combining a sample-barcoded 5' primer with a J-beta primer mix, a second PCR ran for 7 to 11 cycles. In TCRdb, the 5' RACE reads were re-called with MiXCR into one record per CDR3 protein. This table has roughly 680,000 distinct CDR3 sequences, roughly 49% appearing once. The sample consisted of blood. Source of these receptors: an older woman in good health.

This clonotype was seen a handful of times. The chain employs TRBV28 and TRBJ2-5; TRBD1 matches at 8 bases. The assigned J gene may be wrong: the sequence end matches TRBJ2-7 better. The CDR3 is made up of 13 amino acids. Germline V gene sequence: CDR1 MDHEN, CDR2 SYDVKM. The CDR3 nucleotides are TGTGCCAGCAGTGCTGGGACAGGCCTCGAGCAGTACTTC. Its translation is CASSAGTGLEQYF.

The chain carries TRBV6-5 and TRBJ2-2; D not certain. This CDR3 comprises 14 residues. V lost 5 bases and J 2 bases, leaving 9 bases between the germline ends. Germline CDR1 is MNHEY and CDR2 is SVGAGI. CDR3 bases: TGTGCCAGCAGTCAACCTAGTAACACCGGGGAGCTGTTTTTT. Translated, it gives CASSQPSNTGELFF.

The CDR3: CASSEALRQANEQFF. The CDR3 DNA sequence: TGTGCCAGCAGTGAAGCGCTGCGACAGGCCAATGAGCAGTTCTTC. This rearrangement joins TRBV6-1 to TRBJ2-1; tentative D call: TRBD1 (6 bases). Germline assignment: CDR1 MNHNS and CDR2 SASEGT. Trimming took off 0 bases at V and 6 bases at J, with 12 bases between the two ends. CDR3 length equals 15 residues.

This chain links TRBV4-3 with TRBJ2-5; D not certain. Trimming removed 2 bases at V and 1 base at J, with 5 bases between. From germline, CDR1 is LGHNA and CDR2 YSLEER. There are 13 residues in the CDR3. This CDR3 reads CASSQSFQETQYF. The CDR3 nucleotides read TGCGCCAGCAGCCAAAGCTTCCAAGAGACCCAGTACTTC.

This clonotype was seen only a few times. The chain couples TRBV6-6 to TRBJ1-2, with 8 positions matching TRBD1. The CDR3 covers 17 residues. The J segment lost 0 bases and the V segment lost 3 bases, leaving 9 bases of the junction unmatched. Germline CDR1 and CDR2: MNHNY and SVGAGI (reference sequence). DNA for the CDR3: TGTGCCAGCAGTTATTCCGGACAGGGAAAGGCTAACTATGGCTACACCTTC. Protein product: CASSYSGQGKANYGYTF.

The CDR3 DNA follows: TGCGCCAGCAGCCAAGATGTCGGCGGGAGCCTCGCGCAGTACTTC. The encoded protein is CASSQDVGGSLAQYF. The genes are TRBV4-3 and TRBJ2-7; 7 bases line up with TRBD2. Per germline, CDR1 LGHNA and CDR2 YSLEER. This CDR3 contains 15 residues. With V trimmed by 0 bases and J by 9 bases, 11 bases remained unmatched.

The chain links TRBV4-2 to TRBJ2-2; D is perhaps TRBD1 (5 bases). The CDR3 has 17 amino acids. Trimming removed 1 base at V and 8 bases at J, with 20 bases between. The germline V gene encodes CDR1 LGHNA and CDR2 YNFKEQ. The CDR3 protein is CASSQVVFGAKGGELFF. The DNA of the CDR3 is TGTGCCAGCAGCCAAGTAGTGTTTGGGGCGAAAGGAGGGGAGCTGTTTTTT.

This chain connects TRBV7-3 to TRBJ1-4; D unclear. From germline, CDR1 is SGHTA and CDR2 FQGTGA. CDR3 length: 15 residues. V lost 5 bases and J 0 bases, leaving 10 bases between the germline ends. The CDR3 DNA reads TGTGCCAGCAGCCCCAGGTTTGCAACTAATGAAAAACTGTTTTTT. It encodes CASSPRFATNEKLFF. The variable domain in full, completed from reference TRBV7-3 and TRBJ1-4, reads GAGVSQTPSNKVTEKGKYVELRCDPISGHTALYWYRQSLGQGPEFLIYFQGTGAADDSGLPNDRFFAVRPEGSVSTLKIQRTERGDSAVYLCASSPRFATNEKLFFGSGTQLSVL.

V is TRBV5-1 and J is TRBJ2-5; the D gene is possibly TRBD1 (6 bases). The CDR3 is made up of 15 amino acids. Trimming took off 4 bases at V and 3 bases at J, with 16 bases between the two ends. The V gene's germline CDR1 is SGHRS and CDR2 YFSETQ. This CDR3 reads CASSVTGQLEETQYF. CDR3 DNA sequence: TGCGCCAGCAGCGTGACGGGACAACTGGAAGAGACCCAGTACTTC.

This chain joins TRBV6-5 and TRBJ2-1; D not resolved. Trimming took off 10 bases at V and 3 bases at J, with 19 bases between the two ends. This CDR3 contains 15 residues. Germline V gene lookup returns CDR1 MNHEY and CDR2 SVGAGI. CDR3 nucleotide sequence: TGTGCCACCCGGCCAGAATTTGGAGTCTACAATGAGCAGTTCTTC. It translates to CATRPEFGVYNEQFF.

V and J are TRBV20-1 and TRBJ2-1; D might be TRBD1 (6 bases). Trimming took 6 bases from V and 3 from J, leaving 15 bases between them. The CDR3 contains 14 residues. Germline V gives CDR1 DFQATT, CDR2 SNEGSKA (reference sequence). The CDR3 DNA reads as TGCAGTGCCCGGACAGTCCTTTACTACAATGAGCAGTTCTTC. It is translated as CSARTVLYYNEQFF.

This chain uses TRBV14 with TRBJ2-7; 9 bases are a match to TRBD1. This CDR3 comprises 15 residues. Looked up from germline, CDR1 is SGHDN and CDR2 is FVKESK. V shed 3 bases and J 6 bases; nucleotides not matched to a gene: 9. CDR3 DNA: TGTGCCAGCAGCCATTACCGGGACAGGGCCTCCGAGCAGTACTTC. It encodes CASSHYRDRASEQYF.

This chain links TRBV29-1 with TRBJ2-7; 10 bases fit TRBD2. The DNA end is a closer match to TRBJ2-1, so the J assignment may be wrong. The CDR3 is 14 residues long. Germline-derived CDR1 and CDR2 are SQVTM and ANQGSEA. CDR3 DNA sequence: TGCAGCGTTGGAAGCGGGAGGGCGGTCAATGAGCAGTTCTTC. Translated: CSVGSGRAVNEQFF.

The rearrangement links TRBV7-2 to TRBJ2-1; D call uncertain. The CDR3 covers 13 residues. Germline CDR1 reads SGHTA; CDR2 reads FQGNSA. Deletions cut 2 bases from V and 13 bases from J, with 15 bases between. Here the CDR3 DNA reads TGTGCCAGCAGCTTACTGCGGTTAACGGCCCAGTTCTTC. Protein: CASSLLRLTAQFF.

This clonotype was counted a single time. This chain joins TRBV6-2 or TRBV6-3 and TRBJ2-2, with TRBD2 matching 13 bases. Germline V gives CDR1 MNHEY, CDR2 SVGEGT. The CDR3 has 15 amino acids. After removal of 6 bases from V and 6 bases from J, the junction contained 4 bases not matched to a gene. This CDR3 reads CASRPGLAGAGELFF. The CDR3 nucleotides read TGTGCCAGCAGGCCCGGACTAGCGGGAGCCGGGGAGCTGTTTTTT.

The chain employs TRBV20-1 and TRBJ2-1, with 10 bases fitting TRBD2. Judging by the DNA end, TRBJ2-7 fits better; the J call may be wrong. In germline, CDR1 is DFQATT, CDR2 SNEGSKA (reference sequence). This CDR3 is 16 amino acids long. This CDR3 is CSARTSGRSSYNEQYF. In DNA form, the CDR3 reads TGCAGTGCTAGGACTAGCGGGCGAAGCTCCTACAATGAGCAGTACTTC.

The chain carries TRBV5-1 and TRBJ2-3; D gene uncertain. The V gene lost 0 bases and the J gene lost 1 base, with 9 bases spanning the gap. The germline CDR1 and CDR2 sequences are SGHRS and YFSETQ. CDR3 length: 15 amino acids. In DNA form, the CDR3 reads TGCGCCAGCAGCTTGGAGTTCCCAGGCACAGATACGCAGTATTTT. Translation: CASSLEFPGTDTQYF.

The DNA for the CDR3 is TGTGCCAGCAGTATGGACGTAAACTATGGCTACACCTTC. It encodes CASSMDVNYGYTF. The V call is TRBV27, the J call TRBJ1-2; D ambiguous. Germline CDR1 reads MNHEY; CDR2 reads SMNVEV (reference sequence). The ends were cut back, 5 bases at V and 2 bases at J, with 9 bases in the middle. The CDR3 contains 13 residues.

The chain employs TRBV6-1 and TRBJ1-2; D gene uncertain. Germline V CDR1 and CDR2: MNHNS, SASEGT. The CDR3 has 13 residues. Trimming pared 2 bases from V and 8 bases from J, leaving 12 bases between. Written as DNA, the CDR3 is TGTGCCAGCAGTGAAAGGAGTTTCAAGGGCTACACCTTC. Translation gives CASSERSFKGYTF.

This clonotype was counted once. V is TRBV3-1 and J is TRBJ1-1; no definite D call. V lost 1 base and J 5 bases, leaving 14 bases between the germline ends. Germline CDR1 and CDR2: LGHDT and YNNKEL (reference sequence). This CDR3 comprises 15 residues. DNA for the CDR3: TGTGCCAGCAGCCAAGTGAAGGGATCGGGGACTGAAGCTTTCTTT. Translation: CASSQVKGSGTEAFF.

The sample holds a few counts of this clonotype. CDR3 DNA sequence: TGTGCCAGCAGTCTTGTGGGGGATACCCAAGAGACCCAGTACTTC. Protein: CASSLVGDTQETQYF. V usage is TRBV12-3 or TRBV12-4 and J usage is TRBJ2-5; perhaps D is TRBD1 or TRBD2 (5 bases each). V dropped 5 bases and J dropped 1 base, with 14 bases sitting between them. CDR3 length: 15 residues.

This clonotype was found a few times. The chain employs TRBV29-1 and TRBJ2-7; TRBD1 matches at 10 bases. Germline values: CDR1 SQVTM, CDR2 ANQGSEA. The CDR3 loop spans 15 amino acids. Trimming removed 8 bases from V and 4 bases from J; junction bases left unmatched: 14. The CDR3 coding sequence is TGCAGCTCCCTGGACGGGGACAGGGGTCATTACGAGCAGTACTTC. Translated, it gives CSSLDGDRGHYEQYF.

The chain recombines TRBV28 with TRBJ2-1, with TRBD2 identical over 7 bases. The germline V gene encodes CDR1 MDHEN and CDR2 SYDVKM. The J segment lost 10 bases and the V segment lost 3 bases, leaving 12 bases of the junction unmatched. This CDR3 spans 15 amino acids. CDR3 sequence reads: CASSFMGGGPGEQFF. The DNA of the CDR3 is TGTGCCAGCAGTTTCATGGGGGGAGGGCCGGGGGAGCAGTTCTTC.

This clonotype has more than one count but fewer than ten. This chain links TRBV21-1 with TRBJ1-5; the D call of TRBD1 is as the table states it, not checked on the DNA. TRBV21-1 is a pseudogene locus. The CDR3 sequence is 17 residues long. The CDR3 coding sequence is TGTGCCAGCAGCAAAATAGGACAGGGGTGGAGCAATCAGCCCCAGCATTTT. As protein: CASSKIGQGWSNQPQHF.

V is TRBV20-1 and J is TRBJ1-5, with 11 bases fitting TRBD1. There are 14 residues in the CDR3. Germline CDR1 is DFQATT and CDR2 is SNEGSKA (reference sequence). With 3 bases clipped from V and 5 bases from J, the junction kept 3 bases outside the gene matches. As DNA, the CDR3 is TGCAGTGCTAGCGGGACAGGGGGAGATCAGCCCCAGCATTTT. Its translation: CSASGTGGDQPQHF.

This clonotype was seen a few times. The J gene is TRBJ1-5, the V gene TRBV29-1; D is ambiguous. The CDR3 is 12 amino acids. The V end was cut by 4 bases, the J end by 0 bases, with 4 bases between. Germline V CDR1 and CDR2: SQVTM, ANQGSEA. The CDR3, as DNA: TGCAGCGTTGGTGTTAGCAATCAGCCCCAGCATTTT. Translation gives CSVGVSNQPQHF. The whole variable domain, filled in from reference TRBV29-1 and TRBJ1-5, reads SAVISQKPSRDICQRGTSLTIQCQVDSQVTMMFWYRQQPGQSLTLIATANQGSEATYESGFVIDKFPISRPNLTFSTLTVSNMSPEDSSIYLCSVGVSNQPQHFGDGTRLSIL.

This chain joins TRBV6-2 or TRBV6-3 and TRBJ2-4; D may be TRBD1 (5 bases). Near its end, the DNA agrees better with TRBJ2-7, so the J call may be wrong. Germline CDR1 reads MNHEY; CDR2 reads SVGEGT. The CDR3 totals 15 residues. CDR3 protein: CASRIADRRVSEQYF. The CDR3 bases are TGTGCCAGCAGAATCGCTGACCGCAGGGTGTCCGAGCAGTACTTC.